Sequencing of this TCR beta chain was carried out in a study of T cell changes during pregnancy in multiple sclerosis. The trim removed 4 bases at V and 2 bases at J, leaving 5 bases unmatched. CDR3 size: 15 residues. CDR1 GTSNPN and CDR2 SVGIG come from the germline V gene (reference sequence). Assay used: immunoSEQ multiplex PCR; TCRdb lists only in-frame clones, some missing. The sample contains 40,000 or so clones, roughly 90% of which appear only once. The sequence was collected from a female donor with multiple sclerosis, enrolled in a pregnancy study. The input for sequencing was CD4+ T cells from peripheral blood mononuclear cells, taken in the third trimester of pregnancy. This chain connects TRBV30 to TRBJ2-1, with 10 bases aligning to TRBD2. CDR3 sequence: CAWKKLAGTYNEQFF. The CDR3 nucleotides read TGTGCCTGGAAGAAACTAGCGGGGACCTACAATGAGCAGTTCTTC.